Sequencing of this T cell receptor beta chain was carried out in a study of OX40 agonist ivuxolimab in advanced cancers. In the study overall: Partial response was recorded in three patients: one hepatocellular carcinoma and two cutaneous melanoma cases. Whole-study results and caveats: Nonresponders, in some cases, also had low normalized T-cell clonal expansion. The antigen specificity of the peripheral T cells (those that were expanded) was not determined. Circulating CD4+ and CD8+ T cells showed clonal expansion by week 6 at 0.1 to 3.0 mg/kg.

Assay used: immunoSEQ multiplex PCR; TCRdb lists only in-frame clones, some missing. The table lists fewer than 100,000 clones, 70% to 85% of them singletons. The V gene lost 5 bases and the J gene lost 9 bases, with 13 bases spanning the gap. This CDR3 is 12 amino acids long. Germline-derived CDR1 and CDR2 are ENHRY and SYGVKD. About this clone itself: Its target is unknown.

This specimen was CD4+ or CD8+ T cells sorted from blood, taken in a trial of the OX40 agonist ivuxolimab. The source of this sequence is an adult with an advanced solid tumor such as melanoma, head and neck, liver or kidney cancer. J is TRBJ1-1 and V is TRBV10-3; D is ambiguous. The CDR3 nucleotides read TGTGCCATCAGTCAGCAAGTGTCAAAAGCTTTCTTT. It specifies CAISQQVSKAFF.